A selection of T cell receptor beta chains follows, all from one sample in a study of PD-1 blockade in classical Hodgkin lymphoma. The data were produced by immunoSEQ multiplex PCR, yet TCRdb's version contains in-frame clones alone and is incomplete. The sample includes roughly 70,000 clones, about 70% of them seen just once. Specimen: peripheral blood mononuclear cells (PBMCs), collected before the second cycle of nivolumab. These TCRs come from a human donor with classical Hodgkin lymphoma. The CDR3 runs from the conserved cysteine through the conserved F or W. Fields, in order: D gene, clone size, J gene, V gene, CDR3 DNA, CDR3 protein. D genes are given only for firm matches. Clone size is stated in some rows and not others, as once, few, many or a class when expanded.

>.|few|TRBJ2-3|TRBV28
TGTGCCAGCAGGGGGTTTCCTACAGATACGCAGTATTTT
CASRGFPTDTQYF
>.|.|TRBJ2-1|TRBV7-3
TGTGCCAGCAGCCCCGGACTCGAGACTAGTTTTTTAAATGAGCAGTTCTTC
CASSPGLETSFLNEQFF
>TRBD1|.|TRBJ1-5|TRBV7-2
TGTGCCAGCAGCTTAGCCGGGACAGGGCGCAATCAGCCCCAGCATTTT
CASSLAGTGRNQPQHF
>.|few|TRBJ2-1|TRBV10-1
TGCGCCAGCATCGTTGGTATCTACAATGAGCAGTTCTTC
CASIVGIYNEQFF
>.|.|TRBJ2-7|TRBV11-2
TGTGCCAGCAGCTTAACTCAGGTGAACGAGCAGTACTTC
CASSLTQVNEQYF
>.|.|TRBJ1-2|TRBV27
TGTGCCAGCAGTTCGGGGGGGACCTTCCACACCTTC
CASSSGGTFHTF
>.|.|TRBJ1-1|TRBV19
TGTGCCAGTAGTATGTCCCGCGACACTGAAGCTTTCTTT
CASSMSRDTEAFF
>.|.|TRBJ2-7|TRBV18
TGTGCCAGCTCACGGAATGTTGGCGGTAGTTCGGCCTACGAGCAGTACTTC
CASSRNVGGSSAYEQYF
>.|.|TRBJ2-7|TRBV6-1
TGTGCCAGCGGGGTCTCGTCCTACGAGCAGTACTTC
CASGVSSYEQYF
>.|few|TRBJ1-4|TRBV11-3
TGTGCCAGCAGCTTAGGTTGGGGGGCGGGAGCAACTAATGAAAAACTGTTTTTT
CASSLGWGAGATNEKLFF
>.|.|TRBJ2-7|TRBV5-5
TGTGCCAGCAGCCCGTGGAGGGCCAACGAGCAGTACTTC
CASSPWRANEQYF
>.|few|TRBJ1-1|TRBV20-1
TGCAGTGCTCACAGGGATGCTGGAGCTTTCTTT
CSAHRDAGAFF
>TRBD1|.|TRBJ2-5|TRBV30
TGTGCTCTCGATGACAGGGGGTCCGAGACCCAGTACTTC
CALDDRGSETQYF
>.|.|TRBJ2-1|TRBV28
TGTGCCAGCAGACAACCCTGGGCTGAGCAGTTCTTC
CASRQPWAEQFF
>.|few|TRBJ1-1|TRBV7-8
TGTGCCAGCAGCTTAGACTCAGGTCTCAGGGAAGCTTTCTTT
CASSLDSGLREAFF
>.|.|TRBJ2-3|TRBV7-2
TGTGCCAGCAGCTTAGGCTGGTGGAGCACAGATACGCAGTATTTT
CASSLGWWSTDTQYF
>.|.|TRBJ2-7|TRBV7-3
TGTGCCAGCAGCCCTTCAGGGGGAGGTGGGGAGCAGTACTTC
CASSPSGGGGEQYF
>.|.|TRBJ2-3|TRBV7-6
TGTGCCAGCAGCTTATGGGGCAGAACAGATACGCAGTATTTT
CASSLWGRTDTQYF
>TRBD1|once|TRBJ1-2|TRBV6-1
TGTGCCAGCAGTGAACTATGGGACAGGGGGCTTGGAGGCTACACCTTC
CASSELWDRGLGGYTF
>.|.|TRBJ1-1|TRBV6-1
TGTGCCGGAGGGACGTTTGCGAACACTGAAGCTTTCTTT
CAGGTFANTEAFF
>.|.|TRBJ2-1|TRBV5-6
TGTGCCAGCAGCTTGGAACAGGACTACAATGAGCAGTTCTTC
CASSLEQDYNEQFF
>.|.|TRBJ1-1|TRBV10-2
TGCGCCAGCAGACCCAGGGGCCGGAACACTGAAGCTTTCTTT
CASRPRGRNTEAFF
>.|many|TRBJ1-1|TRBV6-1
TGTGCCAGCTCATGGGGACAGAACACTGAAGCTTTCTTT
CASSWGQNTEAFF
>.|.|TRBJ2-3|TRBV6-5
TGTGCCAGCAGTTCGACTGCAGATACGCAGTATTTT
CASSSTADTQYF
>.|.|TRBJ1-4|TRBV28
TGTGCCAGCAGTTTCCACCGGGGCGCACCTAATGAAAAACTGTTTTTT
CASSFHRGAPNEKLFF
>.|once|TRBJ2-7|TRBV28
TGTGCCAGCAGTTTAAGGGCGAGAAGGGGAATCTACGAGCAGTACTTC
CASSLRARRGIYEQYF
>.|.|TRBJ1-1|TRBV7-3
TGTGCCAGCAGCTTAACCTCAGGGAACACTGAAGCTTTCTTT
CASSLTSGNTEAFF
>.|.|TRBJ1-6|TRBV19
TGTGCCAGTAGTATTGGTAATAATTCACCCCTCCACTTT
CASSIGNNSPLHF
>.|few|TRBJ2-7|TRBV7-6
TGTGCCAGCAGCCGCCCGGGACATACCGAGCAGTACTTC
CASSRPGHTEQYF
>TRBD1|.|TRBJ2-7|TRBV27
TGTGCCAGCAGTACCGGGACAGGGGCCTACGAGCAGTACTTC
CASSTGTGAYEQYF
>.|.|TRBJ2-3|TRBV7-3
TGTGCCAGCAGCCCGGACCGCACAGATACGCAGTATTTT
CASSPDRTDTQYF
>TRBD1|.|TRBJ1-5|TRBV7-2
TGTGCCAGCAGCTTTGTGGGGACAGGGAATCAGCCCCAGCATTTT
CASSFVGTGNQPQHF
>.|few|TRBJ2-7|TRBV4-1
TGCGCCAGCAGCCAAGGAGCCCTCGCTAGTGAGCAGTACTTC
CASSQGALASEQYF
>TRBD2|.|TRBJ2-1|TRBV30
TGTGCCTGGAGGGCCGGGGGGGGCTCCTACAATGAGCAGTTCTTC
CAWRAGGGSYNEQFF
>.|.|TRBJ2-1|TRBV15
TGTGCCACCTTAAAAGCGGACTCCTACAATGAGCAGTTCTTC
CATLKADSYNEQFF
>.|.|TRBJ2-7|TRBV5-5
TGTGCCAGCAGCTTTCATTTGGGCGCCTCCTACGAGCAGTACTTC
CASSFHLGASYEQYF
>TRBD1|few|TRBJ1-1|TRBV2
TGTGCCAGCAGCGCCACCGGGACAGCGAACACTGAAGCTTTCTTT
CASSATGTANTEAFF
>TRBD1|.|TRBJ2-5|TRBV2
TGTGCCAGCAGTGAAGGGGACAGGGACCAAGAGACCCAGTACTTC
CASSEGDRDQETQYF
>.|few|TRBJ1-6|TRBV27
TGTGCCAGCAGTTTAAGAGGGTATTCACCCCTCCACTTT
CASSLRGYSPLHF
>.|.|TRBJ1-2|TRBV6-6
TGTGCCAGCAGCCCTGGGACATCGAATGGCTACACCTTC
CASSPGTSNGYTF
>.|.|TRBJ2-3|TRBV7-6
TGCGCCAGCAGCTTGGGGGGTACGCAGTATTTT
CASSLGGTQYF
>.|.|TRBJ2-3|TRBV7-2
TGTGCCAGCAGCTTCCTGACAGATACGCAGTATTTT
CASSFLTDTQYF
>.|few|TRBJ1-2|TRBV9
TGTGCCAGCAGCGTAGCTAGGGACTCTAACTATGGCTACACCTTC
CASSVARDSNYGYTF
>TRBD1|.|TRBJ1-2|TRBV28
TGTGCCAGCAGTCCGGGACAGATACATGGCTACACCTTC
CASSPGQIHGYTF
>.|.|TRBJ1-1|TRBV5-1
TGCGCCAGCACAGATCAAGGCGGCAACACTGAAGCTTTCTTT
CASTDQGGNTEAFF
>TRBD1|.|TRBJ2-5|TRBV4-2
TGTGCCAGCAGCCAAGCACAGGGGGACCAAGAGACCCAGTACTTC
CASSQAQGDQETQYF
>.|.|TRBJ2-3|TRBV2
TGTGCCAGCAGGAAGTCCCGAACAGATACGCAGTATTTT
CASRKSRTDTQYF
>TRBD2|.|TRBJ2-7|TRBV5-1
TGCGCCAGCAGCCCGTTGACTAGCGGGAGGGCGGGCGAGCAGTACTTC
CASSPLTSGRAGEQYF
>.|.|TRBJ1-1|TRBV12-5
TGTGCTAGTGGTTCAGGGGATAACACTGAAGCTTTCTTT
CASGSGDNTEAFF